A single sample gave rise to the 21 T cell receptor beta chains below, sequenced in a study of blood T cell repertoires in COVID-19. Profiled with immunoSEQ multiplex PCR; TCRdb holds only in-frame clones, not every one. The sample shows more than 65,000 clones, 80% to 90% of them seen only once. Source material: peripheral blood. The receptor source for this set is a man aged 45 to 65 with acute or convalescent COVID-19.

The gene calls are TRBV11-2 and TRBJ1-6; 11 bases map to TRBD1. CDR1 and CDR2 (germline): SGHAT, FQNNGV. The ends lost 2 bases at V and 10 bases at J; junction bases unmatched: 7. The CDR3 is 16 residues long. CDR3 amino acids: CASSLFGQGAGSPLHF. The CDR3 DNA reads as TGTGCCAGCAGCTTATTCGGACAGGGGGCAGGATCACCCCTCCACTTT.

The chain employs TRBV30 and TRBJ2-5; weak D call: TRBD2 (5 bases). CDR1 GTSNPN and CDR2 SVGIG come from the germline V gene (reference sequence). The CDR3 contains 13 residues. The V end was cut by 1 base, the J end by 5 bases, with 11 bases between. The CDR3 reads CAWSGGLGETQYF. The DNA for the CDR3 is TGTGCCTGGAGTGGAGGGTTGGGGGAGACCCAGTACTTC.

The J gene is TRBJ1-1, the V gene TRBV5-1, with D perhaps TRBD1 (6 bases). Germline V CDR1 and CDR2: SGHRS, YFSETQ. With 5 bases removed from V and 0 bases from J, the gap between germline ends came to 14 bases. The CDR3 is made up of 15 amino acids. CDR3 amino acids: CASSEGGTMNTEAFF. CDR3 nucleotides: TGCGCCAGCAGTGAAGGGGGTACTATGAACACTGAAGCTTTCTTT. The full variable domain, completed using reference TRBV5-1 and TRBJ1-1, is KAGVTQTPRYLIKTRGQQVTLSCSPISGHRSVSWYQQTPGQGLQFLFEYFSETQRNKGNFPGRFSGRQFSNSRSEMNVSTLELGDSALYLCASSEGGTMNTEAFFGQGTRLTVV.

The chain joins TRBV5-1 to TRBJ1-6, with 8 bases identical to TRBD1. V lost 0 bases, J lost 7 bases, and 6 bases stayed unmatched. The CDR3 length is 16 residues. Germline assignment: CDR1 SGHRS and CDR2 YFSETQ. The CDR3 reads CASSLGQGWRNSPLHF. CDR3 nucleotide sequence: TGCGCCAGCAGCTTGGGACAGGGGTGGCGGAATTCACCCCTCCACTTT.

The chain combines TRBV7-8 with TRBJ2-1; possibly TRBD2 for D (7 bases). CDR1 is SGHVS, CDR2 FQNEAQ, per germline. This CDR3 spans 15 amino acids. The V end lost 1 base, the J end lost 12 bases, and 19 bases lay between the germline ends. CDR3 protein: CASSLEVRGLRGQFF. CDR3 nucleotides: TGTGCCAGCAGCTTAGAGGTGCGGGGGCTGCGTGGGCAGTTCTTC.

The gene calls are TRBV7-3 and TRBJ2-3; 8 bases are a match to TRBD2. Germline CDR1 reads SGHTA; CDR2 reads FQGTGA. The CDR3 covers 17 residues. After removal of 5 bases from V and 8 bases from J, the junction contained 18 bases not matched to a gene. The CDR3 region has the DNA TGTGCCAGCAGCCCTATGGGCGGGGGGAACTTCCGCCGTACGCAGTATTTT. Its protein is CASSPMGGGNFRRTQYF.

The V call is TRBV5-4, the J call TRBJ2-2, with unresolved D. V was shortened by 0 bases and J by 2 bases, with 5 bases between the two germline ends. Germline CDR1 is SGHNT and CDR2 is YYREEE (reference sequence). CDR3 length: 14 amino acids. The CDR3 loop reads CASSLELNTGELFF. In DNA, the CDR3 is TGTGCCAGCAGCTTGGAATTAAACACCGGGGAGCTGTTTTTT.

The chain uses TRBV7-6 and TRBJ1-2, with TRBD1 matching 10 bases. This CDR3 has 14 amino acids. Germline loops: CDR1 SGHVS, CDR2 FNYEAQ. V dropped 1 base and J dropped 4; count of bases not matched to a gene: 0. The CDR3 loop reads CASSLGQGAYGYTF. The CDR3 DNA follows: TGTGCCAGCAGCTTAGGACAGGGGGCCTATGGCTACACCTTC.

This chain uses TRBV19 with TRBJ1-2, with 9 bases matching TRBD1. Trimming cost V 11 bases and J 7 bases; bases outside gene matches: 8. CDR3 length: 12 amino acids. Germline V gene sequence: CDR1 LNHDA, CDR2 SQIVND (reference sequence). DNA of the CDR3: TGTGCCTCAGGACAGGGGTTTCGTGGCTACACCTTC. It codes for CASGQGFRGYTF. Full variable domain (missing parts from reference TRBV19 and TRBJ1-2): DGGITQSPKYLFRKEGQNVTLSCEQNLNHDAMYWYRQDPGQGLRLIYYSQIVNDFQKGDIAEGYSVSREKKESFPLTVTSAQKNPTAFYLCASGQGFRGYTFGSGTRLTVV.

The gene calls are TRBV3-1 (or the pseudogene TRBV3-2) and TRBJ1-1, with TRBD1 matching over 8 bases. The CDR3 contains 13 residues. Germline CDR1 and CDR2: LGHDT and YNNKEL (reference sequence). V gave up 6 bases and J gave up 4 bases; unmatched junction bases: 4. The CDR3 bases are TGTGCCAGCAGGAACACAGGGGGCACTGAAGCTTTCTTT. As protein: CASRNTGGTEAFF.

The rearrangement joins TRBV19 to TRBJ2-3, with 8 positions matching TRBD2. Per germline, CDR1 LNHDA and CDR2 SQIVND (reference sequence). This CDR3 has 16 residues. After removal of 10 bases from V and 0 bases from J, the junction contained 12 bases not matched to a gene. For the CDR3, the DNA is TGTGCCACCGGTAGGGGACTAGTCTTTAGCACAGATACGCAGTATTTT. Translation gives CATGRGLVFSTDTQYF.

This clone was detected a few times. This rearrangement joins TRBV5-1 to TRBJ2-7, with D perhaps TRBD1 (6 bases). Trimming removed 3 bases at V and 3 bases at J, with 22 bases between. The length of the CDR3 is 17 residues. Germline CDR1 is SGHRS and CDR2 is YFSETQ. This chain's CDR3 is CASSSHKSGTLIYEQYV. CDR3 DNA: TGCGCCAGCAGCTCCCACAAGTCCGGGACACTCATCTACGAGCAGTACGTC.

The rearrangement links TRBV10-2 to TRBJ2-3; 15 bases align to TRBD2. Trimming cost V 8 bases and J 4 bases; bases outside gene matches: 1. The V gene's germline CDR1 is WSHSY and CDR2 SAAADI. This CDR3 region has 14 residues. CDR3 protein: CASGTSGGSDTQYF. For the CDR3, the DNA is TGCGCCAGCGGGACTAGCGGGGGGTCAGATACGCAGTATTTT.

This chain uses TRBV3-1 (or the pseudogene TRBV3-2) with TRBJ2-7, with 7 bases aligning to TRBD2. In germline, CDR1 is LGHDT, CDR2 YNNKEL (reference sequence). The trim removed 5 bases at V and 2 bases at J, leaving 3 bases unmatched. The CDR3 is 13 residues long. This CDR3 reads CASSGRGAYEQYF. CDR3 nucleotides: TGTGCCAGCAGCGGGAGGGGCGCCTACGAGCAGTACTTC.

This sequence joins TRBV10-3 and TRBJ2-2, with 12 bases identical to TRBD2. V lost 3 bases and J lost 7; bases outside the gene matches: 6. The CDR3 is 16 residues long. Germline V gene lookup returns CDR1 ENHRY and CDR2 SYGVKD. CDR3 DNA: TGTGCCATCAGTGAAGGACTAGCGGGGTCTGGCGGGGAGCTGTTTTTT. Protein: CAISEGLAGSGGELFF.

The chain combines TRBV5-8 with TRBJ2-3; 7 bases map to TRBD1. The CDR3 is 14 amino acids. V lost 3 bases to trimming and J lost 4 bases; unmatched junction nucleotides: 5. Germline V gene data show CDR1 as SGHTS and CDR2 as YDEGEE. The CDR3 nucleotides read TGTGCCAGCAGCTCTCGACAGGGTGCAGATACGCAGTATTTT. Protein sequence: CASSSRQGADTQYF.

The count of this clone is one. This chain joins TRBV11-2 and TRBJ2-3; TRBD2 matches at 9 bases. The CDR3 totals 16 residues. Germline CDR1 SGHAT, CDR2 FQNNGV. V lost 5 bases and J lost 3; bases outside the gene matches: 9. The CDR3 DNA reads TGTGCCAGCAGCGCCGCGGGACTAGCAGGAACAGATACGCAGTATTTT. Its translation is CASSAAGLAGTDTQYF.

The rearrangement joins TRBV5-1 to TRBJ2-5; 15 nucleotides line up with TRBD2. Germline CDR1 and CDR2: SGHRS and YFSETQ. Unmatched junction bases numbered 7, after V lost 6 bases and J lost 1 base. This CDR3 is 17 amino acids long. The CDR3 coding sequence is TGCGCCAGCAAGCTGGGACTAGCGGGGGGCCTCCAAGAGACCCAGTACTTC. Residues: CASKLGLAGGLQETQYF.

The CDR3: CARGTGGNLAGNTIYF. In nucleotides, the CDR3 is TGTGCCAGGGGGACAGGGGGCAATCTCGCTGGAAACACCATATATTTT. V gene TRBV21-1 combines with J gene TRBJ1-3; no check of the table's D call, TRBD1, against the DNA was made. TRBV21-1 is deemed a pseudogene. This CDR3 is built from 16 residues.

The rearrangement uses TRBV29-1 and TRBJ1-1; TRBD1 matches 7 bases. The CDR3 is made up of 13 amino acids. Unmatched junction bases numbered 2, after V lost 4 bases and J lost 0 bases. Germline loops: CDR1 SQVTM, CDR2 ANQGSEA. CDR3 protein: CSVVGGLNTEAFF. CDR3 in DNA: TGCAGCGTTGTAGGGGGCTTGAACACTGAAGCTTTCTTT.

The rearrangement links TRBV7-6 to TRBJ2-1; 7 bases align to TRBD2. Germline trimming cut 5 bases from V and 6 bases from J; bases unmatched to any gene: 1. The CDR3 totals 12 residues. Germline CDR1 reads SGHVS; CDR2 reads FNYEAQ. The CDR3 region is CASSGGGNEQFF. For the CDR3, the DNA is TGTGCCAGCAGCGGGGGGGGCAATGAGCAGTTCTTC.